This T cell receptor (beta chain) was sequenced in a study of cytomegalovirus exposure and HLA in healthy donors. The PCR had 60 Vbeta and 13 Jbeta primers. Generated by immunoSEQ multiplex PCR, the TCRdb table keeps only in-frame clones and is missing some. Of about 180,000 clones in the sample, around 82% were seen once. The CDR3 is made up of 21 amino acids. The V gene's germline CDR1 is GTSNPN and CDR2 SVGIG (reference sequence). After removal of 3 bases from V and 0 bases from J, the junction contained 17 bases not matched to a gene. The V call is TRBV30, the J call TRBJ2-1, with 13 positions matching TRBD2. The origin of this receptor is a man in his 60s in good health and CMV-seronegative. Source material: PBMCs. CDR3 loop: CAWRKALLAGGFKSSYNEQFF. The CDR3 bases are TGTGCCTGGAGGAAGGCCCTACTAGCGGGAGGGTTCAAGAGCTCCTACAATGAGCAGTTCTTC.